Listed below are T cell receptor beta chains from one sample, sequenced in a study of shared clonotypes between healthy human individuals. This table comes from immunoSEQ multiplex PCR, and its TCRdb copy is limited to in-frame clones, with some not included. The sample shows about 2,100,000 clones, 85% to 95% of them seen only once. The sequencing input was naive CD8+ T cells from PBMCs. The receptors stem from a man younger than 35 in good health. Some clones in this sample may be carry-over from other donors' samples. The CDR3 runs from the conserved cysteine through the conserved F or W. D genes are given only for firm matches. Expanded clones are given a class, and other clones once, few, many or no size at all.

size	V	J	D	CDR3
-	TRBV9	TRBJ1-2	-	CASIGTAGSSYGYTF
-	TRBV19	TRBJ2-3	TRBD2	CASHSLAGVPDTQYF
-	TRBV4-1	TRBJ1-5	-	CASSQDARDYQPQHF
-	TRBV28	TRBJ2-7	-	CASSLRSRANEQYF
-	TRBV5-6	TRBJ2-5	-	CASSLAGDRKETQYF
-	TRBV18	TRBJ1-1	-	CASSPNGASPEAFF
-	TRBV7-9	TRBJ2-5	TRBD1	CASATDRRETQYF
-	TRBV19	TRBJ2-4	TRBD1	CAVGDRGRNIQYF
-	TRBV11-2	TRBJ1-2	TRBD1	CASSFDRGSDGYTF
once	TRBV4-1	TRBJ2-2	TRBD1	CASSHLNRGSAGELFF
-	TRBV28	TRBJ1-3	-	CASSFHKDRYF
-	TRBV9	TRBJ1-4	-	CASSHTQGLNEKLFF
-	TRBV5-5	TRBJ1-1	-	CASSLALNTEAFF
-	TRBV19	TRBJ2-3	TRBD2	CASISGSTDTQYF
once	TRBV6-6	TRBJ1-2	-	CASSYDGGDYGYTF
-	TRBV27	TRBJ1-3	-	CASSLTPNSGNTIYF
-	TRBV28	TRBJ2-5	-	CASSLSLFVEGETQYF
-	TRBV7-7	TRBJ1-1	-	CASSANLRGGTEAFF
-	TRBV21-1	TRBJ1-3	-	CASSKAGGIGNTIYF
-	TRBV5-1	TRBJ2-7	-	CASSLGVRGIGYEQYF
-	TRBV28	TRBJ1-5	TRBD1	CASIKTGENQPQHF
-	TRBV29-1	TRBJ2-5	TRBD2	CSVDRRGGQETQYF
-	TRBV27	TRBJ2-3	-	CASSYLGGEHPDTQYF
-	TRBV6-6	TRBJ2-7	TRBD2	CASSYGLASSYEQYF
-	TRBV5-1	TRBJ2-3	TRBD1	CASSPWTGHTDTQYF
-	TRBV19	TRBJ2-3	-	CASSFGAIDTDTQYF
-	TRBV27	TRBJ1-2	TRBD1	CASSSGGRNGYTF
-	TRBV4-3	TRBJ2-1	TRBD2	CASSQGTSVNNEQFF
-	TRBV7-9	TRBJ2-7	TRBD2	CASSVAGDYEQYF
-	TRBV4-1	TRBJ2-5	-	CASSQQPGDPRETQYF
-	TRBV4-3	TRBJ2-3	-	CASSQDRVNTQYF
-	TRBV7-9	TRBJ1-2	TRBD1	CASSPPGGEGYTF
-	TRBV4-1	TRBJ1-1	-	CASSQAVRNTEAFF
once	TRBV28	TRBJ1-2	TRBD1	CASSLSTGVYLLYGYTF
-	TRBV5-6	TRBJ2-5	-	CASRHREETQYF
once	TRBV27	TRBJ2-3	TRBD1	CASSPTGGRRDTQYF
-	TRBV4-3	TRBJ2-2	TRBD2	CASSFRLAGDTGELFF
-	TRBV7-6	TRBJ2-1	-	CASSLIHRRDNEQFF
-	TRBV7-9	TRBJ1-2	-	CASSLTGGYGYTF
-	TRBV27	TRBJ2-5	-	CASSSREPETQYF
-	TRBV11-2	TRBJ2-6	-	CASSLDGVLGANVLTF
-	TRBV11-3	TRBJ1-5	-	CASRLPRGGNQPQHF
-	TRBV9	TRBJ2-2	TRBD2	CASSLRTSDPTGELFF
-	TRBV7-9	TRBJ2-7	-	CASSLAPPGASYEQYF
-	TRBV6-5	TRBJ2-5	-	CASSYSDSQETQYF
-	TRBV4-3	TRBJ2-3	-	CASSQDVATKGQTPDTQYF
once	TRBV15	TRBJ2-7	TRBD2	CATSRASGVSTYEQYF
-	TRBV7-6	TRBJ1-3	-	CASSSTLGISRGNTIYF
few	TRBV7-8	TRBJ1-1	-	CASSLVRGTEAFF
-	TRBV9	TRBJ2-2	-	CASSMNRELWTGELFF